These 25 T cell receptor beta chains came from one sample sequenced in a study of monozygotic twins with inflammatory bowel disease. No DNA is given; TCRdb re-called the 5' RACE reads and lists each CDR3 protein once. The table lists roughly 170,000 distinct CDR3 sequences. Material: blood. These receptors originate from a human donor with ulcerative colitis or Crohn's disease, or a healthy co-twin of an affected twin (not recorded which).

The chain couples TRBV4-1 to TRBJ1-2. CDR1 MGHRA and CDR2 YSYEKL come from the germline V gene. The CDR3 is made up of 15 amino acids. The CDR3 region is CASSPYTGGSYGYTF.

J is TRBJ1-1 and V is TRBV7-9. CDR1 and CDR2 (germline): SEHNR, FQNEAQ (reference sequence). This CDR3 has 15 amino acids. CDR3 region: CASSLVGAGRNEAFF.

The chain combines TRBV7-8 with TRBJ2-1; the D gene TCRdb calls, TRBD2, cannot be checked with no DNA. This CDR3 region has 17 residues. Per the germline V gene, CDR1 is SGHVS and CDR2 is FQNEAQ. The CDR3 sequence: CASSLYPGLAGLNEQFF. Drawing the rest from reference TRBV7-8 and TRBJ2-1, the complete variable domain is GAGVSQSPRYKVAKRGQDVALRCDPISGHVSLFWYQQALGQGPEFLTYFQNEAQLDKSGLPSDRFFAERPEGSVSTLKIQRTQQEDSAVYLCASSLYPGLAGLNEQFFGPGTRLTVL.

This chain joins TRBV29-1 and TRBJ2-7; the D call of TRBD1 rests on TCRdb alone, since no DNA is present to check it. The CDR3 covers 13 residues. From germline, CDR1 is SQVTM and CDR2 ANQGSEA. CDR3 residues: CSVEGGRGYEQYF.

V usage is TRBV10-3 and J usage is TRBJ1-6; TCRdb's D call, TRBD1, is unchecked because there is no DNA. The CDR3 runs to 16 residues. CDR1 and CDR2 from the germline V gene are ENHRY and SYGVKD. The CDR3 spells CAISETWDAYNSPLHF.

The J gene is TRBJ2-3, the V gene TRBV6-2 or TRBV6-3. CDR1 and CDR2 from the germline V gene are MNHEY and SVGEGT. This CDR3 is 12 amino acids long. CDR3 protein: CASSYPPDTQYF.

V is TRBV6-2 or TRBV6-3 and J is TRBJ1-5. The CDR3 has 12 residues. The germline V gene encodes CDR1 MNHEY and CDR2 SVGEGT. The CDR3 here is CASSKQNQPQHF.

The gene calls are TRBV30 and TRBJ2-3. Per the germline V gene, CDR1 is GTSNPN and CDR2 is SVGIG (reference sequence). The CDR3 length is 15 residues. The CDR3 is CAWSVGSANTDTQYF.

The V and J genes are TRBV9 and TRBJ2-2; TCRdb returns TRBD1, unconfirmable since there is no DNA. The length of the CDR3 is 16 residues. The V gene's germline CDR1 is SGDLS and CDR2 YYNGEE. This CDR3 reads CASSPEGGAYTGELFF.

The genes are TRBV7-2 and TRBJ2-3. Germline V CDR1 and CDR2: SGHTA, FQGNSA. The CDR3 sequence is 13 residues long. CDR3 sequence: CASSLAMSDTQYF.

The rearrangement joins TRBV6-6 to TRBJ2-1. The germline V gene encodes CDR1 MNHNY and CDR2 SVGAGI (reference sequence). CDR3 size: 11 residues. This CDR3 is CASSYREEQFF.

The genes are TRBV30 and TRBJ1-5. This CDR3 has 12 residues. CDR1 and CDR2 from the germline V gene are GTSNPN and SVGIG (reference sequence). The CDR3 sequence: CAWSGPNQPQHF.

The chain combines TRBV5-1 with TRBJ1-1; TCRdb's assignment of TRBD1 cannot be checked, as there is no DNA. The germline V gene has CDR1 SGHRS and CDR2 YFSETQ. The CDR3 length is 16 residues. The CDR3 loop reads CASSLGQGAQNTEAFF. Full variable domain (missing parts from reference TRBV5-1 and TRBJ1-1): KAGVTQTPRYLIKTRGQQVTLSCSPISGHRSVSWYQQTPGQGLQFLFEYFSETQRNKGNFPGRFSGRQFSNSRSEMNVSTLELGDSALYLCASSLGQGAQNTEAFFGQGTRLTVV.

The chain carries TRBV7-2 and TRBJ1-2; the D gene TCRdb calls, TRBD1, cannot be checked with no DNA. The germline V gene has CDR1 SGHTA and CDR2 FQGNSA. The CDR3 has 13 amino acids. The CDR3 sequence: CASSTGTGYGYTF.

The CDR3: CASSLVYEKLFF. The gene calls are TRBV12-3 or TRBV12-4 and TRBJ1-4. This CDR3 comprises 12 residues.

V gene TRBV28 combines with J gene TRBJ2-5. Germline CDR1 is MDHEN and CDR2 is SYDVKM. The CDR3 runs to 11 residues. CDR3: CASSKVETQYF.

The chain carries TRBV7-9 and TRBJ2-7; TCRdb proposes TRBD1, but this gene call is untestable without DNA. This CDR3 has 13 residues. From germline, CDR1 is SEHNR and CDR2 FQNEAQ (reference sequence). CDR3 protein: CATVSGTGVEQYF.

V gene TRBV5-5 combines with J gene TRBJ1-5; TCRdb proposes TRBD1, but this gene call is untestable without DNA. There are 15 residues in the CDR3. Germline CDR1 reads SGHKS; CDR2 reads YYEKEE (reference sequence). Here the CDR3 reads CASSWGQGANQPQHF.

The chain joins TRBV14 to TRBJ1-2; TCRdb reports TRBD1, a call that lacks DNA to check it against. The CDR3 has 13 residues. CDR1 SGHDN and CDR2 FVKESK come from the germline V gene. The CDR3 sequence: CASSQQGGYGYTF.

The chain joins TRBV7-3 to TRBJ2-7; lacking DNA, the TRBD2 call made by TCRdb goes unchecked. Germline V gene lookup returns CDR1 SGHTA and CDR2 FQGTGA. This CDR3 is 13 amino acids long. The chain's CDR3 is CASSQGLAGEQYF.

The chain uses TRBV28 and TRBJ2-3; the TRBD1 assignment by TCRdb is unverifiable without DNA. The length of the CDR3 is 16 residues. Germline CDR1 reads MDHEN; CDR2 reads SYDVKM. This CDR3 is CASSLLRQGSTDTQYF.

The chain has TRBV7-6 and TRBJ2-7. The germline gives CDR1 SGHVS, CDR2 FNYEAQ. The CDR3 spans 14 residues. CDR3 loop: CASSLVETSYEQYF.

CDR3 region: CASSVDRGTEAFF. The chain couples TRBV9 to TRBJ1-1; TCRdb returns TRBD1, unconfirmable since there is no DNA. The CDR3 is 13 amino acids. The germline gives CDR1 SGDLS, CDR2 YYNGEE.

The rearrangement links TRBV20-1 to TRBJ1-6. Germline assignment: CDR1 DFQATT and CDR2 SNEGSKA (reference sequence). CDR3 length equals 16 residues. This CDR3 is CSARDLISSYNSPLHF.

This CDR3 reads CASSDGGRVPNEQFF. The chain carries TRBV2 and TRBJ2-1; no DNA is available, so the TRBD2 call from TCRdb remains unchecked. This CDR3 has 15 amino acids. Germline CDR1 SNHLY, CDR2 FYNNEI.